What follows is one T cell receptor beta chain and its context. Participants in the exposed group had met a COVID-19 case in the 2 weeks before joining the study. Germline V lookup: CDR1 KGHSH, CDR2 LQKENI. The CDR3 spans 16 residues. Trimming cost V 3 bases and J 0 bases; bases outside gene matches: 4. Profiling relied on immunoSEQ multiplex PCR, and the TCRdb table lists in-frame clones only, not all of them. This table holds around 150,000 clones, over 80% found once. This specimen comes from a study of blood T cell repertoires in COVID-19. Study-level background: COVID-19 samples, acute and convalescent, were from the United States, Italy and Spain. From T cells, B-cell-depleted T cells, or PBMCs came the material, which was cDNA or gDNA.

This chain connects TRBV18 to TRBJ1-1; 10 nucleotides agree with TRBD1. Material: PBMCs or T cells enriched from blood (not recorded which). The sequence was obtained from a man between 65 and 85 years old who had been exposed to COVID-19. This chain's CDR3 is CASSPGQGGMNTEAFF. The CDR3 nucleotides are TGTGCCAGCTCACCCGGACAGGGGGGGATGAACACTGAAGCTTTCTTT.